These 8 T cell receptor beta chains share one sample of origin, sequenced in a study of blood T cells in healthy people across ages. The second PCR ran roughly 6 to 11 cycles with a sample-barcoded 5' primer and J-beta primers. TCRdb re-called the 5' RACE reads with MiXCR, one entry per CDR3 protein. The sample lists 600,000 or so distinct CDR3 sequences; approximately 30% were seen once. Sequenced input: blood. The source is a woman of 80 years or more in good health.

In its sample, this clonotype was seen many times. The chain is built from TRBV7-9 and TRBJ2-3, with a weak D call TRBD1 (6 bases). V lost 6 bases to trimming and J lost 3 bases, with 16 bases between them. The V gene's germline CDR1 is SEHNR and CDR2 FQNEAQ (reference sequence). CDR3 length equals 15 residues. CDR3 DNA: TGTGCCAGCAGACTGACTGCGAGGGGGACAGATACGCAGTATTTT. It specifies CASRLTARGTDTQYF. The full variable domain, its missing parts supplied by reference TRBV7-9 and TRBJ2-3, is DTGVSQNPRHKITKRGQNVTFRCDPISEHNRLYWYRQTLGQGPEFLTYFQNEAQLEKSRLLSDRFSAERPKGSFSTLEIQRTEQGDSAMYLCASRLTARGTDTQYFGPGTRLTVL.

This clonotype was counted a few times. At one end, the junction sequence differs from germline, possibly due to a read error. V usage is TRBV6-5 and J usage is TRBJ1-2; D not certain. The CDR3 spans 12 residues. The germline CDR1 and CDR2 sequences are MNHEY and SVGAGI. The CDR3 sequence is CAGSSELYGYTF. As DNA, the CDR3 is TGTGCCGGCAGCTCAGAACTTTATGGCTACACCTTC.

Of note for this clonotype: Germline is not matched at one junction end, which may reflect a read error. The chain employs TRBV6-6 and TRBJ2-5; 10 nucleotides line up with TRBD2. The CDR3 runs to 16 residues. Germline V gene sequence: CDR1 MNHNY, CDR2 SVGAGI (reference sequence). The DNA of the CDR3 is TGTGCCAGCAGTGACTCCCGGACTAGCGGACAAGAGACCCAGTACTTC. It yields the protein CASSDSRTSGQETQYF.

This clonotype was picked up many times. The V gene is TRBV29-1, the J gene TRBJ2-4; possibly TRBD1 or TRBD2 for D (5 bases each). Trimming cost V 4 bases and J 2 bases, with 12 bases left between them. Per germline, CDR1 SQVTM and CDR2 ANQGSEA. The CDR3 sequence is 14 residues long. The chain's CDR3 is CSVGGPGSKNIQYF. The CDR3 nucleotides are TGCAGCGTTGGGGGCCCGGGATCCAAAAACATTCAGTACTTC.

This clonotype was seen ten or more times. J is TRBJ2-3 and V is TRBV20-1, with 16 bases identical to TRBD2. The CDR3 runs 16 residues. Germline values: CDR1 DFQATT, CDR2 SNEGSKA (reference sequence). V lost 5 bases to trimming and J lost 5 bases; unmatched junction nucleotides: 7. CDR3 protein: CSAEGLAGGFRDTQYF. DNA of the CDR3: TGCAGTGCTGAGGGACTAGCGGGGGGGTTTAGAGATACGCAGTATTTT.

This clonotype was recorded at least ten times. This sequence joins TRBV20-1 and TRBJ1-5; no clear D gene. The germline CDR1 and CDR2 sequences are DFQATT and SNEGSKA (reference sequence). This CDR3 spans 13 amino acids. The CDR3 sequence: CSPAPYSNQPQHF. The DNA for the CDR3 is TGCAGCCCAGCTCCGTATAGCAATCAGCCCCAGCATTTT.

V is TRBV29-1 and J is TRBJ2-5; 8 bases agree with TRBD1. The CDR3 runs 13 residues. V trimming: 7 bases; J trimming: 2 bases; junction bases outside the gene matches: 6. Germline values: CDR1 SQVTM, CDR2 ANQGSEA. Written as DNA, the CDR3 is TGCAGCGCCGCTCGACAGGGGCAAGAGACCCAGTACTTC. This encodes CSAARQGQETQYF.

This clonotype has a count of ten or more. The chain employs TRBV4-2 and TRBJ2-3, with 8 nucleotides matching TRBD2. Losses at the gene ends were 0 bases for V and 0 bases for J; bases not matched to a gene: 11. This CDR3 region has 19 residues. CDR1 is LGHNA and CDR2 is YNFKEQ in the germline V gene. As DNA, the CDR3 is TGTGCCAGCAGCCAAGATGTTTCGGGAGGGCAAGGTAGCACAGATACGCAGTATTTT. This codes for CASSQDVSGGQGSTDTQYF.